The 8 T cell receptor beta chains presented below share a single source sample, sequenced in a study of cytomegalovirus exposure and HLA in healthy donors. The PCR used 60 Vbeta and 13 Jbeta primers. Method: immunoSEQ multiplex PCR; TCRdb's copy keeps in-frame clones and lacks some. The sample includes approximately 160,000 clones, around 78% seen only once; the top ten take 1.5% to 1.9%. The sample was PBMCs. All receptors come from a man in his forties or fifties in good health and CMV-seronegative.

The rearrangement links TRBV2 to TRBJ1-3; 7 positions match TRBD1. Germline V gives CDR1 SNHLY, CDR2 FYNNEI. With 6 bases clipped from V and 2 bases from J, the junction kept 13 bases outside the gene matches. The CDR3 has 17 amino acids. CDR3 nucleotides: TGTGCCAGCAGCGCGAGTTCAGGGGGGTTCCCTGGAAACACCATATATTTT. Translation gives CASSASSGGFPGNTIYF.

This clone was found a few times. The chain recombines TRBV4-1 with TRBJ1-1; 7 bases line up with TRBD1. After removal of 2 bases from V and 4 bases from J, the junction contained 4 bases not matched to a gene. The V gene's germline CDR1 is MGHRA and CDR2 YSYEKL. There are 14 residues in the CDR3. In DNA, the CDR3 is TGCGCCAGCAGCCAATCGACAGGGAGCACTGAAGCTTTCTTT. It encodes CASSQSTGSTEAFF.

The genes are TRBV7-8 and TRBJ2-2; 10 bases agree with TRBD2. The CDR3 extends over 16 amino acids. The germline V gene has CDR1 SGHVS and CDR2 FQNEAQ. V was pared by 2 bases and J by 8 bases, with 8 bases of the junction left unmatched. The CDR3 DNA sequence: TGTGCCAGCAGCTTACTAGCGGGAGAGTTGTGGGGGGAGCTGTTTTTT. Amino acids: CASSLLAGELWGELFF.

This clone has a handful of counts. CDR3 protein: CASSGGSGSKTQYF. DNA of the CDR3: TGCGCCAGCAGTGGGGGTAGCGGGAGTAAGACCCAGTACTTC. The rearrangement uses TRBV10-1 and TRBJ2-5, with 9 bases that match TRBD2. Germline values: CDR1 WNHNN, CDR2 SYGVQD (reference sequence). The V segment lost 4 bases and the J segment 6 bases; nucleotides outside the gene matches: 6. CDR3 length equals 14 residues.

The chain carries TRBV7-9 and TRBJ1-2, with 9 nucleotides matching TRBD1. The CDR3 sequence is 16 residues long. The J segment lost 14 bases and the V segment lost 3 bases, leaving 19 bases of the junction unmatched. Germline V gene data show CDR1 as SEHNR and CDR2 as FQNEAQ (reference sequence). CDR3 protein: CASSLILPLYRGPGTF. CDR3 DNA sequence: TGTGCCAGCAGCTTGATCCTTCCTCTTTACAGGGGGCCCGGGACCTTC.

The V and J genes are TRBV9 and TRBJ2-1; TRBD2 matches 14 bases. The trim removed 3 bases at V and 2 bases at J, leaving 10 bases unmatched. Germline assignment: CDR1 SGDLS and CDR2 YYNGEE. This CDR3 has 19 amino acids. CDR3 sequence reads: CASSAPTSGRERAYNEQFF. Here the CDR3 DNA reads TGTGCCAGCAGCGCGCCGACTAGCGGGAGGGAAAGGGCCTACAATGAGCAGTTCTTC.

The CDR3 sequence is CAWSVDWAGDNYGYTF. The CDR3 DNA reads TGTGCCTGGAGTGTTGACTGGGCAGGGGATAACTATGGCTACACCTTC. The V call is TRBV30, the J call TRBJ1-2; D possibly corresponds to TRBD1 (6 bases). The CDR3 extends over 16 amino acids. The V and J ends lost 0 bases and 1 base respectively, with 15 bases between them. Germline lookup yields CDR1 GTSNPN and CDR2 SVGIG (reference sequence).

J is TRBJ2-3 and V is TRBV28; 8 bases agree with TRBD2. V shed 4 bases and J 0 bases; nucleotides not matched to a gene: 12. The germline CDR1 and CDR2 sequences are MDHEN and SYDVKM. This CDR3 is built from 18 residues. CDR3 sequence (DNA): TGTGCCAGCAGTTCAGTGAGCGGGAGAGAAACTAGCACAGATACGCAGTATTTT. Encoded protein: CASSSVSGRETSTDTQYF.